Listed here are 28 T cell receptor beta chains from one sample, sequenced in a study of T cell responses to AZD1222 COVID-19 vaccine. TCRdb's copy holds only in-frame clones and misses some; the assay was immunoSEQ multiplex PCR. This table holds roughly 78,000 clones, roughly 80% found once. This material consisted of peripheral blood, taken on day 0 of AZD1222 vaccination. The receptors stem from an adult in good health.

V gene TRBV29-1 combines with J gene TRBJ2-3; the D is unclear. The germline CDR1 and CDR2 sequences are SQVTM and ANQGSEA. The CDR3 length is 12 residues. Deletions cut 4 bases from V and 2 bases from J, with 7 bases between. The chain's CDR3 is CSVGSTTDTQYF. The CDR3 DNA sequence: TGCAGCGTTGGGTCTACCACAGATACGCAGTATTTT.

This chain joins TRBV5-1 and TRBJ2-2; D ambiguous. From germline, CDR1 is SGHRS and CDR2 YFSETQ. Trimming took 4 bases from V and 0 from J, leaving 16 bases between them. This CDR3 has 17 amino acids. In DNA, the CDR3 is TGCGCCAGCAGCCTGCGCCCGGCGGATACGAACACCGGGGAGCTGTTTTTT. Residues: CASSLRPADTNTGELFF.

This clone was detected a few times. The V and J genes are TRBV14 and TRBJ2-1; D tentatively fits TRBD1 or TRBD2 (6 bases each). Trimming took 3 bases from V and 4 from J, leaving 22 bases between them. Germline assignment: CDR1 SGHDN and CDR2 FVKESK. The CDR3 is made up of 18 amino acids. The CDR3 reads CASSHIGGTAGRYNEQFF. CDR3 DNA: TGTGCCAGCAGCCATATAGGGGGGACGGCAGGGAGATACAATGAGCAGTTCTTC.

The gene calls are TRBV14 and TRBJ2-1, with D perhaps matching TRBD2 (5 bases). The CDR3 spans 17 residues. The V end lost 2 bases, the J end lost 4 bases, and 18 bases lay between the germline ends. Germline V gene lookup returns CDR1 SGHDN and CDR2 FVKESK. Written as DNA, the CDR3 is TGTGCCAGCAGCCAATACAGTTTAGCGCTAGGGTACAATGAGCAGTTCTTC. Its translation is CASSQYSLALGYNEQFF.

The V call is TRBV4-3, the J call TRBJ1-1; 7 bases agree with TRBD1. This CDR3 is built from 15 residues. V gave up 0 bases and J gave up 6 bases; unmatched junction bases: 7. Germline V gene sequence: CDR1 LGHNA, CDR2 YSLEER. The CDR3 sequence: CASSQDKQGVAEAFF. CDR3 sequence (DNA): TGCGCCAGCAGCCAAGATAAGCAGGGGGTGGCTGAAGCTTTCTTT.

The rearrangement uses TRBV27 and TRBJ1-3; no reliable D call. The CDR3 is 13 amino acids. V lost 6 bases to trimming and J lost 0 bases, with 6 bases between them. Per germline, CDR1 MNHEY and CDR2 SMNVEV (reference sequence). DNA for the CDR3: TGTGCCAGCAGCACCATCTCTGGAAACACCATATATTTT. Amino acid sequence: CASSTISGNTIYF.

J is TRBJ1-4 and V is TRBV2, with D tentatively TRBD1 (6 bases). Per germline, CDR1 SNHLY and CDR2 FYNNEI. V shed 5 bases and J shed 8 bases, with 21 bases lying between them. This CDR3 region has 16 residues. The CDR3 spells CASSPRPGAQSEKLFF. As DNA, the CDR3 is TGTGCCAGCAGTCCCCGGCCAGGGGCCCAATCGGAAAAACTGTTTTTT.

The CDR3 is CASSDRDIAKNIQYF. The CDR3 nucleotides read TGTGCCAGCAGTGACAGGGACATAGCCAAAAACATTCAGTACTTC. The chain uses TRBV6-1 and TRBJ2-4, with D perhaps matching TRBD1 (6 bases). Between the trimmed V and J ends, which lost 3 bases and 0 bases, there was a span of 9 bases. Germline lookup yields CDR1 MNHNS and CDR2 SASEGT. The CDR3 contains 15 residues.

The CDR3 DNA reads as TGTGCCAGCAGTGAGAGTGGCAATTTGGGGCCCCAGCATTTT. This gives the protein CASSESGNLGPQHF. This chain joins TRBV6-1 and TRBJ1-5; D is unresolved. The CDR3 contains 14 residues. Trimming pared 3 bases from V and 9 bases from J, leaving 15 bases between. The germline CDR1 and CDR2 sequences are MNHNS and SASEGT.

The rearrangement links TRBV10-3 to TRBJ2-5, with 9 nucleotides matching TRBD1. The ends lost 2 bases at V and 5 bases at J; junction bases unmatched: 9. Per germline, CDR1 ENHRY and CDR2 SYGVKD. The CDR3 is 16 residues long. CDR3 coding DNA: TGTGCCATCAGTGAGCGAAGACAGGGGGATTGGGAGACCCAGTACTTC. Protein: CAISERRQGDWETQYF.

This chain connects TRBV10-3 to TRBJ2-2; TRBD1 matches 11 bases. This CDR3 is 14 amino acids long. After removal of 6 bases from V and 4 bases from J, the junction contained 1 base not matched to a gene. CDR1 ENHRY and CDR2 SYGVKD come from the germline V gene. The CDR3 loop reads CAISGTGGTGELFF. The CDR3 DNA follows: TGTGCCATCAGCGGGACAGGGGGCACCGGGGAGCTGTTTTTT.

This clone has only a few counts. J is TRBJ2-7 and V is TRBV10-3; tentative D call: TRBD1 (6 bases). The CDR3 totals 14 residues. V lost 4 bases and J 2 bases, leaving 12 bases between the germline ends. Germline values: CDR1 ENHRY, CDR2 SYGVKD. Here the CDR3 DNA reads TGTGCCATCAGTGCCGGACAGCCCCCCTACGAGCAGTACTTC. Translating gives CAISAGQPPYEQYF.

CDR3 sequence (DNA): TGTGCCAGTAGTATGGCAGGGGTGTACACCGGGGAGCTGTTTTTT. Protein sequence: CASSMAGVYTGELFF. The chain is built from TRBV19 and TRBJ2-2; D is perhaps TRBD1 (6 bases). V was clipped by 3 bases and J by 3 bases, with 11 bases between them. The CDR3 is 15 residues long. Germline lookup yields CDR1 LNHDA and CDR2 SQIVND (reference sequence).

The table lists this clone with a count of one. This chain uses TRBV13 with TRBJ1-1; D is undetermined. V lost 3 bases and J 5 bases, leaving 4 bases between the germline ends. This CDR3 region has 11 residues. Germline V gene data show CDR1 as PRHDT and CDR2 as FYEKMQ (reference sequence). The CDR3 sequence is CASSFETEAFF. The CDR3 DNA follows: TGTGCCAGCAGCTTCGAGACTGAAGCTTTCTTT.

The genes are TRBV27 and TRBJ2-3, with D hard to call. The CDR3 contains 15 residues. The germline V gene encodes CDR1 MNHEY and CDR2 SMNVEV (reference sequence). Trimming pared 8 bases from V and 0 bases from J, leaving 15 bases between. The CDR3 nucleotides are TGTGCCAGCTCCCTTCGCGAATCTAGCACAGATACGCAGTATTTT. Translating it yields CASSLRESSTDTQYF.

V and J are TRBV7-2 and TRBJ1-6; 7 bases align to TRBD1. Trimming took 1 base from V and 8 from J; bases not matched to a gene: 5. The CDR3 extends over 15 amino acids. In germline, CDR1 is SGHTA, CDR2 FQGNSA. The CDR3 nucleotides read TGTGCCAGCAGCTTAGAGGGGGCATGGGATTCACCCCTCCACTTT. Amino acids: CASSLEGAWDSPLHF.

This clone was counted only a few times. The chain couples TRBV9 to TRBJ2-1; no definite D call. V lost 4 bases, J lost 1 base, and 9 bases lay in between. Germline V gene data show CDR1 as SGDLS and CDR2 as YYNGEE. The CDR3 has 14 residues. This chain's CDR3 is CASSPYRSYNEQFF. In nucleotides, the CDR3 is TGTGCCAGCAGCCCCTATAGGTCCTACAATGAGCAGTTCTTC.

The chain's CDR3 is CASSYWDSNSNQPQHF. In DNA, the CDR3 is TGTGCCAGCAGTTACTGGGACAGCAATAGCAATCAGCCCCAGCATTTT. The chain recombines TRBV6-2 or TRBV6-3 with TRBJ1-5; 7 bases are a match to TRBD1. CDR1 is MNHEY and CDR2 is SVGEGT in the germline V gene. With V trimmed by 1 base and J by 0 bases, 3 bases remained unmatched. The CDR3 runs to 16 residues.

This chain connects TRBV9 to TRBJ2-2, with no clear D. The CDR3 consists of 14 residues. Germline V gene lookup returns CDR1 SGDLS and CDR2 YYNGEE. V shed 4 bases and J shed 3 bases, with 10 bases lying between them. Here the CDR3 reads CASSSRSYTGELFF. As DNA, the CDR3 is TGTGCCAGCAGCAGTCGGAGCTACACCGGGGAGCTGTTTTTT. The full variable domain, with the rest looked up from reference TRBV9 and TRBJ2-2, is DSGVTQTPKHLITATGQRVTLRCSPRSGDLSVYWYQQSLDQGLQFLIQYYNGEERAKGNILERFSAQQFPDLHSELNLSSLELGDSALYFCASSSRSYTGELFFGEGSRLTVL.

CDR3 sequence reads: CASSQREGQAYEQYF. In DNA, the CDR3 is TGCGCCAGCAGCCAACGGGAGGGCCAGGCCTACGAGCAGTACTTC. The chain links TRBV4-3 to TRBJ2-7; the match to TRBD2 covers 8 bases. The germline V gene has CDR1 LGHNA and CDR2 YSLEER. The CDR3 totals 15 residues. With V trimmed by 2 bases and J by 2 bases, 5 bases remained unmatched.

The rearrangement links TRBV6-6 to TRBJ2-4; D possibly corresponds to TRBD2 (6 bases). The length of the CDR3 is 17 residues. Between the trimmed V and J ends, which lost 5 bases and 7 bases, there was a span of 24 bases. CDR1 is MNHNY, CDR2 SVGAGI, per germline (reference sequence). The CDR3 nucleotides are TGTGCCAGCAGTCCCGGTGGCCTGCCCGGGGGTGCGAACATTCAGTACTTC. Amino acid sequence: CASSPGGLPGGANIQYF.

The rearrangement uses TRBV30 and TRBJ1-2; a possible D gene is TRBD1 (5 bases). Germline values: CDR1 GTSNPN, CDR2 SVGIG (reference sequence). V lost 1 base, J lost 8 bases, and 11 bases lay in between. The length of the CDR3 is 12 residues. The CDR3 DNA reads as TGTGCCTGGAGTGAGGGCAGGGCGGGCTACACCTTC. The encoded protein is CAWSEGRAGYTF. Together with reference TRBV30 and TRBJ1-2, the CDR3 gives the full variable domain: SQTIHQWPATLVQPVGSPLSLECTVEGTSNPNLYWYRQAAGRGLQLLFYSVGIGQISSEVPQNLSASRPQDRQFILSSKKLLLSDSGFYLCAWSEGRAGYTFGSGTRLTVV.

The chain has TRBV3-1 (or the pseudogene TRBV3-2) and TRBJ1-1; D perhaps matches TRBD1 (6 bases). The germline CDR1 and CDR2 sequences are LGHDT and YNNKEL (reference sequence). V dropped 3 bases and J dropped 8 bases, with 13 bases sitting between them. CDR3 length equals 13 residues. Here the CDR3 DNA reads TGTGCCAGCAGCCACGGGAGGGGGAAGGAAGCTTTCTTT. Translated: CASSHGRGKEAFF.

CDR3 region: CASSSSQGGGSEKLFF. DNA for the CDR3: TGTGCCAGCAGCTCCTCACAGGGCGGAGGCAGTGAAAAACTGTTTTTT. This chain connects TRBV7-2 to TRBJ1-4; D is possibly TRBD1 (6 bases). With 4 bases removed from V and 7 bases from J, the gap between germline ends came to 19 bases. This CDR3 spans 16 amino acids. Germline CDR1 is SGHTA and CDR2 is FQGNSA.

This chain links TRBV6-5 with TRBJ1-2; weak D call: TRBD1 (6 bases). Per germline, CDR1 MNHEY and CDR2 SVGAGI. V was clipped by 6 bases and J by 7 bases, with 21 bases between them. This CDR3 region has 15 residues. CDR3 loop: CASSLTQGLWAGYTF. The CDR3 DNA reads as TGTGCCAGCAGCCTAACACAGGGACTCTGGGCTGGCTACACCTTC.

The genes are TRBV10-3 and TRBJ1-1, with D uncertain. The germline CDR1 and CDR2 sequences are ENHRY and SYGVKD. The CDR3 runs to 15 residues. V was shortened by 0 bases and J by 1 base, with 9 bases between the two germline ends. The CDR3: CAISESPGANTEAFF. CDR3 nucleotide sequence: TGTGCCATCAGTGAGTCCCCGGGTGCGAACACTGAAGCTTTCTTT.

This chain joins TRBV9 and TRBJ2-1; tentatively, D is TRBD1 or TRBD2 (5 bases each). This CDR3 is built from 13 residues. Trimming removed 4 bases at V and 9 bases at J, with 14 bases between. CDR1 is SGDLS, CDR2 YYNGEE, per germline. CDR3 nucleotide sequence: TGTGCCAGCAGCTTACGGACCGGGGCTGAGCAGTTCTTC. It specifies CASSLRTGAEQFF.

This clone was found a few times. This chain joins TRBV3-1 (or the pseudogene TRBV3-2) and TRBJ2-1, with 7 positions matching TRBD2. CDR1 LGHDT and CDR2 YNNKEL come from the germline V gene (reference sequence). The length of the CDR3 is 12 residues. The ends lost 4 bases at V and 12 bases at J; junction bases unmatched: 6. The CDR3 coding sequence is TGTGCCAGCAGCCGGGAGGGGATTTGGCAGTTCTTC. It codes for CASSREGIWQFF.